This is a list of T cell receptor beta chains from one sample in a study of CD8+CD57+ T cells in acquired aplastic anemia. TCRdb passed the reads through MiXCR, listing each CDR3 protein once. The profile covers 450,000 to 550,000 distinct CDR3 sequences, with approximately 32% appearing a single time and less than 0.85% taken by the ten largest. The sequenced sample was sorted CD4+, CD8+, or CD8+CD57+ T cells (not recorded which) from PBMCs. The receptors were sampled from a human donor with aplastic anemia. Each CDR3 is given with its conserved first and last residue. Each record gives: V gene, J gene, clone size, D gene, CDR3 protein, CDR3 DNA. D genes are given only for firm matches. Size tells how often a clone was seen (once, few, many) or the class of an expanded clone, and some rows leave it out.

>TRBV6-1|TRBJ1-2|few|NA
CASSERINYGYTF
TGTGCCAGCAGTGAAAGGATTAACTATGGCTACACCTTC
>TRBV5-5|TRBJ2-1|NA|NA
CASSFMADYNEQFF
TGTGCCAGCAGCTTTATGGCGGACTACAATGAGCAGTTCTTC
>TRBV6-1|TRBJ1-5|few|NA
CASSESARTQHF
TGTGCCAGCAGTGAATCGGCGCGAACCCAGCATTTT
>TRBV4-2|TRBJ2-1|NA|TRBD2
CASSKELAGAIDEQFF
TGTGCCAGCAGCAAGGAACTAGCGGGAGCTATAGATGAGCAGTTCTTC
>TRBV5-1|TRBJ1-1|many|TRBD1
CASSLAGGNTEAFF
TGTGCCAGCAGTTTGGCAGGGGGGAATACTGAAGCTTTCTTT
>TRBV10-3|TRBJ2-7|once|NA
CAIRTERSHEQYF
TGTGCCATCAGGACGGAGAGGTCGCACGAGCAGTACTTC
>TRBV11-2|TRBJ2-1|NA|NA
CASSLDWVSYNEQFF
TGTGCCAGCAGCTTAGATTGGGTCTCCTACAATGAGCAGTTCTTC
>TRBV9|TRBJ2-5|few|TRBD2
CASSAVPGGKETQYF
TGTGCCAGCAGCGCCGTCCCGGGGGGTAAAGAGACCCAGTACTTC
>TRBV19|TRBJ1-3|many|NA
CASTRTDVSGNTIYF
TGTGCCAGTACCCGGACGGATGTCTCTGGAAACACCATATATTTT
>TRBV6-1|TRBJ2-3|NA|NA
CASSEVPDADTQYF
TGTGCCAGCAGTGAAGTCCCCGACGCAGATACGCAGTATTTT
>TRBV25-1|TRBJ2-1|many|TRBD2
CASSVDERGTYNEQFF
TGTGCCAGCAGTGTCGACGAGCGGGGTACCTACAATGAGCAGTTCTTC
>TRBV12-3/TRBV12-4|TRBJ2-5|NA|TRBD2
CASTIAGGETQYF
TGTGCCAGCACCATAGCGGGAGGGGAGACCCAGTACTTC
>TRBV20-1|TRBJ1-2|NA|NA
CSAVRTGGLPYGYTF
TGCAGTGCGGTTAGGACGGGGGGCCTCCCTTATGGCTACACCTTC
>TRBV5-1|TRBJ2-1|NA|NA
CASSLTGTTYNEQFF
TGCGCCAGCAGCTTAACCGGGACAACCTACAATGAGCAGTTCTTC
>TRBV3-1|TRBJ1-1|once|NA
CASSQDSGAAEAFF
TGTGCCAGCAGCCAAGATAGCGGGGCGGCTGAAGCTTTCTTT
>TRBV19|TRBJ1-5|many|NA
CASSLILGGNQPQHF
TGTGCCAGTAGCCTGATACTCGGGGGAAATCAGCCCCAGCATTTT
>TRBV19|TRBJ1-2|many|NA
CASAPPPYYGYTF
TGTGCCAGCGCCCCGCCGCCTTACTATGGCTACACCTTC
>TRBV14|TRBJ2-7|NA|NA
CASSQAGDSPYEQYF
TGTGCCAGCAGCCAAGCCGGGGACTCACCCTACGAGCAGTACTTC
>TRBV18|TRBJ1-5|NA|NA
CASFQGNNQPQHF
TGTGCCAGCTTCCAGGGGAATAATCAGCCCCAGCATTTT
>TRBV13|TRBJ2-7|NA|TRBD1
CASSSSVRGQSDEQYF
TGTGCCAGCAGCTCCTCCGTCAGGGGACAGAGCGACGAGCAGTACTTC
>TRBV20-1|TRBJ1-6|NA|NA
CSATGGGQGNSPLHF
TGCAGTGCTACCGGCGGGGGGCAGGGTAATTCACCCCTCCACTTT
>TRBV2|TRBJ2-7|many|TRBD2
CASKGPGEGEQYF
TGTGCCAGCAAGGGGCCGGGGGAGGGCGAGCAGTACTTC